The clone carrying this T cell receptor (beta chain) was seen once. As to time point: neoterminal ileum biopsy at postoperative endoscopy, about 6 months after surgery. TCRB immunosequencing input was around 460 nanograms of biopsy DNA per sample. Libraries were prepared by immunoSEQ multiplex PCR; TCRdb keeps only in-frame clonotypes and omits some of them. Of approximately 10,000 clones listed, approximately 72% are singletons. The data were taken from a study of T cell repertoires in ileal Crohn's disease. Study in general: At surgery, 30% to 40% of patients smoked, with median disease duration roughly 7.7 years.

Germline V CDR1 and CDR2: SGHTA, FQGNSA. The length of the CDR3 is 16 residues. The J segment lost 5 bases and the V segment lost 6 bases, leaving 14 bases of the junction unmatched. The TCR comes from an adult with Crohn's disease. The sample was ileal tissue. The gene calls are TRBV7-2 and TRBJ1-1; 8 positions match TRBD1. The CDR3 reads CASSPTGRGRSTEAFF. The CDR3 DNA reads TGTGCCAGCAGTCCAACTGGCAGGGGGCGTTCAACTGAAGCTTTCTTT. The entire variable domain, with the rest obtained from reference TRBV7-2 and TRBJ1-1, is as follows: GAGVSQSPSNKVTEKGKDVELRCDPISGHTALYWYRQSLGQGLEFLIYFQGNSAPDKSGLPSDRFSAERTGGSVSTLTIQRTQQEDSAVYLCASSPTGRGRSTEAFFGQGTRLTVV.